This T cell receptor beta chain was found in a study of tumor and adjacent non-tumor tissue in lung cancer. For the study at large: The patients, 10 men and a handful of women, were about 30 to 85 with stage I to III disease.

Study-level results: Significantly higher TCR diversity was found in tumor than normal lung. Higher tumor TCR diversity was associated with shorter survival.

Per the germline V gene, CDR1 is MGHRA and CDR2 is YSYEKL. The CDR3 sequence is 16 residues long. Comment on this clonotype: Its antigen is unknown. This may be a read error, as it is one base from a much larger clone.

A modified ARM-PCR protocol with three rounds of nested PCR amplified TCRbeta. TCRdb re-called the multiplex PCR reads with MiXCR, one entry per CDR3 protein. This table has approximately 110,000 distinct CDR3 sequences, roughly 74% appearing once. RNA was extracted from bulk tissue without any cell sorting. Donors were chemotherapy-naive, newly diagnosed lung cancer surgical patients in China, August–late 2014. The sample was lung tumor tissue. The chain employs TRBV4-1 and TRBJ1-5, with 8 bases identical to TRBD1. This clonotype was obtained from a woman aged 55-70 years with non-small cell lung cancer. CDR3 region: CASSQRTGTTYQSQHF. Written as DNA, the CDR3 is TGCGCCAGCAGCCAGAGGACAGGGACAACCTATCAGTCCCAGCATTTT.